This T cell receptor (beta chain) comes out of a study of beta chain features in type 1 diabetes. General study results and limits: Researchers reported that naive, central memory and Treg TCRB repertoires appeared more similar in patients than in healthy donors. In every one of the four CD4+ subsets, TCRB CDR3s were moderately but significantly shorter in Type 1 diabetes patients. Whether HLA type influences TCRB rearrangement remained unresolved here.

Germline CDR1 and CDR2: LGHNA and YSLEER. This CDR3 has 16 residues. V was clipped by 4 bases and J by 0 bases, with 12 bases between them. Of the isolated RNA, all was reverse transcribed, and so the sequenced material was expressed TCRB transcripts. TCRdb's table, derived via immunoSEQ multiplex PCR, lists solely in-frame clones and lacks some. In the table there are about 450,000 clones, about an eighth of which are singletons. Over 95% purity was reached by all sorted populations. There are a few counts of this clone. Its target is not known. Sequencing used naive CD4+ T cells from blood. This chain joins TRBV4-3 and TRBJ1-4; no firm D call. This clonotype was sampled from a woman aged 18-29 years in good health. CDR3 DNA: TGCGCCAGCAGCCCGGTTTCGGATCCAACTAATGAAAAACTGTTTTTT. Its translation: CASSPVSDPTNEKLFF.